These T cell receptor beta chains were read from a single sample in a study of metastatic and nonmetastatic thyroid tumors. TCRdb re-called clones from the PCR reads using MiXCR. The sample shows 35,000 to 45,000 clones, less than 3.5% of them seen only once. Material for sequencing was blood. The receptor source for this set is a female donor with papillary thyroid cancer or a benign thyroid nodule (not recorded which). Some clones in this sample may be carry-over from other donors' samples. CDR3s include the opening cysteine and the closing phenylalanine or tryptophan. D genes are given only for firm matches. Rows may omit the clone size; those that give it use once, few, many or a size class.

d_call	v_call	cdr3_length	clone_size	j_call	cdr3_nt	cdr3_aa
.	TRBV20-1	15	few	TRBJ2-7	TGCAGTGCTAGAGGCCCGCTGCCAGTGGGCTACGAGCAGTACTTC	CSARGPLPVGYEQYF
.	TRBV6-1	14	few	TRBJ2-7	TGTGCCAGCTGGGGACTGGGCCCCCGCGGCGAGCAGTACTTC	CASWGLGPRGEQYF
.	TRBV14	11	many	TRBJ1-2	TGTGCCAGCAGCCACTTTTCCGACTACACCTTC	CASSHFSDYTF
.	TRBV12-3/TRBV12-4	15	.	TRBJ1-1	TGTGCCAGCAATTTGGGGGGAGGGGTACTCACTAAAGCTTTCTTT	CASNLGGGVLTKAFF
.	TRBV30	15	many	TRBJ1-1	TGTGCCTGGAGGGGGGGGGGGACGGGGAACACTGAAGCTTTCTTT	CAWRGGGTGNTEAFF
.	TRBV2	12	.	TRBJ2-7	TGTGCCAGCAGCCTAGCTAACTACGAGCAGTACTTC	CASSLANYEQYF
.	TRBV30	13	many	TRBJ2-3	TGTGCCTGGACCGGCATATCAAGAGATACGCAGTATTTT	CAWTGISRDTQYF
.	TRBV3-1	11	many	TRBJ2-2	TGTGCCAGCAGCCAAGTTGGGGAGCTGTTTTTT	CASSQVGELFF
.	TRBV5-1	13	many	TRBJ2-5	TGCGCCAGCAGCCAGACAGAGGGACTGACCCAGTACTTC	CASSQTEGLTQYF
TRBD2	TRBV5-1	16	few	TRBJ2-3	TGCGCCAGCAGCTATACAGCCAGCGGGGATACAGATACGCAGTATTTT	CASSYTASGDTDTQYF
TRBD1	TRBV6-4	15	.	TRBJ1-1	TGTGCCAGCAGTTATTCGACAGGGTGGAACACTGAAGCTTTCTTT	CASSYSTGWNTEAFF
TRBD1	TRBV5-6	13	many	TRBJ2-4	TGTGCCAGCAGCACAAAGGGGGCTAACATTCAGTACTTC	CASSTKGANIQYF
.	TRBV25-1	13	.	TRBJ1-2	TGTGCCAGCAGTACAGGCCTCGTCTATGGCTACACCTTC	CASSTGLVYGYTF
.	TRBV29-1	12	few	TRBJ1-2	TGCAGCGTTGAAATTAATGCAAGGGGCTACACCTTC	CSVEINARGYTF
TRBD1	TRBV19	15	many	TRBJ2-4	TGTGCCAGTAGTACCGCCGGGACAGCTAAAAACATTCAGTACTTC	CASSTAGTAKNIQYF
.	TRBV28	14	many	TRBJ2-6	TGTGCCTGTTCTAAGCCTTCTGGGGCCAACGTCCTGACTTTC	CACSKPSGANVLTF
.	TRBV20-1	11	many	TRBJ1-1	TGCAGTGCTAGAAAAAACACTGAAGCTTTCTTT	CSARKNTEAFF
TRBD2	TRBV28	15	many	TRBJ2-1	TGTGCCAGCAGTTTAGGCGGGAGGGCCTACAATGAGCAGTTCTTC	CASSLGGRAYNEQFF
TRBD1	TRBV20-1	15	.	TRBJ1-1	TGCAGTGCTAGAGATAGTGTCAGGGGGAGGACTGAAGCTTTCTTT	CSARDSVRGRTEAFF
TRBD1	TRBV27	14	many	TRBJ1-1	TGTGCCAGCAGTTTGAAGGGGGCCGGACCTGAAGCTTTCTTT	CASSLKGAGPEAFF
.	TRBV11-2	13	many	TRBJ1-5	TGTGCCAGCAGCTTAGATTTGGGTCAGCCCCAGCATTTT	CASSLDLGQPQHF
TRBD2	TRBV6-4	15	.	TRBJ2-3	TGTGCCAGCAGTGACTCACTAGCGGGCACAGATACGCAGTATTTT	CASSDSLAGTDTQYF
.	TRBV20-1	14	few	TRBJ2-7	TGCAGTGCTAGAGATTGGTCCGGCTCCTACGAGCAGTACTTC	CSARDWSGSYEQYF
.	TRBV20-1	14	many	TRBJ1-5	TGCAGTGCTAGAGGACAGCCGGCCGGTCAGCCCCAGCATTTT	CSARGQPAGQPQHF
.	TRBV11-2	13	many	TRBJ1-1	TGTGCCAGCAGACCGACAGTGAACACTGAAGCTTTCTTT	CASRPTVNTEAFF
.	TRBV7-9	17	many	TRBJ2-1	TGTGCCAGCCCGCCCCTCAGGGGTCGGGATGCCTACAATGAGCAGTTCTTC	CASPPLRGRDAYNEQFF
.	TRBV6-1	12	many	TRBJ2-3	TGTGCCAGCAGCGTGGAGAAGGATACGCAGTATTTT	CASSVEKDTQYF
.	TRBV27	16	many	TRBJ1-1	TGTGCCAGCAGTTCCCAGGACCTGGGTTTGAACACTGAAGCTTTCTTT	CASSSQDLGLNTEAFF
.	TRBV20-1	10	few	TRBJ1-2	TGCAGTCTCCAGGAGGGCGGCTACACCTTC	CSLQEGGYTF
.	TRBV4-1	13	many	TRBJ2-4	TGCGCCAGCAGCCAAGTTTTAGGAAACATTCAGTACTTC	CASSQVLGNIQYF
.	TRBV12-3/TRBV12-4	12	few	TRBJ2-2	TGTGCCAGCAGCCGATGTATCGGGGAGCTGTTTTTT	CASSRCIGELFF
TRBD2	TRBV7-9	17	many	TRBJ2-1	TGTGCCAGCAGCTTAGAACTAGCGGGAGGGCCAAACAATGAGCAGTTCTTC	CASSLELAGGPNNEQFF
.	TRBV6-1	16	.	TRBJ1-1	TGTGCCAGCAGTACACTCCAGGGGACGGGGAACACTGAAGCTTTCTTT	CASSTLQGTGNTEAFF
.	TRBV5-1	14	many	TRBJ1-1	TGCGCCAGCAGCCCGACCCCGGAGAGGACTGAAGCTTTCTTT	CASSPTPERTEAFF
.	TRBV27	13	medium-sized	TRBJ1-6	TGTGCCAGCAGTTTCCAGGAAAATTCACCCCTCCACTTT	CASSFQENSPLHF
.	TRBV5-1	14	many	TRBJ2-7	TGCGCCAGCAGTACGCAGGGACACTCCTACGAGCAGTACTTC	CASSTQGHSYEQYF
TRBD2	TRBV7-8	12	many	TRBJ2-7	TGTGCCAGCAGCCGGGAGGGATTGGAGCAGTACTTC	CASSREGLEQYF
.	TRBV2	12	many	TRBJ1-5	TGTGCCAGCAGGGGTGATGGTCAGCCCCAGCATTTT	CASRGDGQPQHF
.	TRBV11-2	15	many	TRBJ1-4	TGTGCCAGCAGCATCAGAGTTGGTGCTAAGGAAAAACTGTTTTTT	CASSIRVGAKEKLFF
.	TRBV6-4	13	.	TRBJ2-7	TGTGCCAGTCAAGAAGAGGGCGGTTTGGAGCAGTACTTC	CASQEEGGLEQYF
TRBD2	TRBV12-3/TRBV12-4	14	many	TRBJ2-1	TGTGCCAGCACCTGGGGCGGGAGGGCCCAGGAGCAGTTCTTC	CASTWGGRAQEQFF
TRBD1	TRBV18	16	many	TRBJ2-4	TGTGCCAGCTCACGGGACAGCTTGTTAGCCAAAAACATTCAGTACTTC	CASSRDSLLAKNIQYF
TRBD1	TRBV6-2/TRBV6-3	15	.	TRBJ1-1	TGTGCCAGCAGTTTCATTCGGGACAGACCCACTGAAGCTTTCTTT	CASSFIRDRPTEAFF
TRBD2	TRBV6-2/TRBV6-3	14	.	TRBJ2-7	TGTGCCAGCAAATTAGCGGGAGGGCCGAATGGACAGTACTTC	CASKLAGGPNGQYF
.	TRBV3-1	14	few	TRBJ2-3	TGTGCCAGCAGCCCGACCACCCGCACAGATACGCAGTATTTT	CASSPTTRTDTQYF
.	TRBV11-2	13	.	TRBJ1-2	TGTGCCAGCAGCTTAGGGGCAAGTTATGGCTACACCTTC	CASSLGASYGYTF
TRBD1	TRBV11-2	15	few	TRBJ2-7	TGTGCCAGCAGCACGGGACAGCTGATCTCCTACGAGCAGTACTTC	CASSTGQLISYEQYF
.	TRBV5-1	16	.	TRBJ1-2	TGCGCCAGCAGCTTGTCTATCGGGCGCCCATGCCTGGGCTACACCTTC	CASSLSIGRPCLGYTF
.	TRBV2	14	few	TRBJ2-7	TGTGCCAGCATCGTCGGCGGGGACTCCTACGAGCAGTACTTC	CASIVGGDSYEQYF